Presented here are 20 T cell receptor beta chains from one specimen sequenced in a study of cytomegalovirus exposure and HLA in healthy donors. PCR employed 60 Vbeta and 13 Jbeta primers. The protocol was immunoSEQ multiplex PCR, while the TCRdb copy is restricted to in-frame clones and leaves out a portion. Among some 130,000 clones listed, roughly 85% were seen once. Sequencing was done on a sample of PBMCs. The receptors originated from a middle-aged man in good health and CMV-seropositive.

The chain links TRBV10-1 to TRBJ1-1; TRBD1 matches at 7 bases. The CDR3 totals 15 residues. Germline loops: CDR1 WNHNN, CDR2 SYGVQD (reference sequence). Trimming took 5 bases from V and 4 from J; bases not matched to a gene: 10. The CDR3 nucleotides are TGCGCCAGCAGTACCTCAGGGGGGTTTAGCACTGAAGCTTTCTTT. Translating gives CASSTSGGFSTEAFF.

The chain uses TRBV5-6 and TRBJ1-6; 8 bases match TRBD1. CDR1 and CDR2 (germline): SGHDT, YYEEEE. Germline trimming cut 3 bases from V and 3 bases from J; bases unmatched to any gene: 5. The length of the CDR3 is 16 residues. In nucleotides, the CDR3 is TGTGCCAGCAGCTCGGGGACAGGAGACTATAATTCACCCCTCCACTTT. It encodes CASSSGTGDYNSPLHF.

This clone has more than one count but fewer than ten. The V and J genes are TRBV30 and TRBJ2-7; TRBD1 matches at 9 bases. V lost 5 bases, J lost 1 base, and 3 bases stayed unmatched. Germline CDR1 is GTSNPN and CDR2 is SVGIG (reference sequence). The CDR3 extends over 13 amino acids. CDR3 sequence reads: CAWEGQGSYEQYF. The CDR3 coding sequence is TGTGCCTGGGAGGGACAGGGTTCCTACGAGCAGTACTTC.

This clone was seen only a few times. As DNA, the CDR3 is TGTGCCACCGGGACTAGCGGGAGTTACGAGCAGTACTTC. Translated: CATGTSGSYEQYF. The rearrangement links TRBV7-9 to TRBJ2-7; TRBD2 matches 14 bases. Per germline, CDR1 SEHNR and CDR2 FQNEAQ (reference sequence). Losses at the gene ends were 10 bases for V and 4 bases for J; bases not matched to a gene: 3. CDR3 length equals 13 residues.

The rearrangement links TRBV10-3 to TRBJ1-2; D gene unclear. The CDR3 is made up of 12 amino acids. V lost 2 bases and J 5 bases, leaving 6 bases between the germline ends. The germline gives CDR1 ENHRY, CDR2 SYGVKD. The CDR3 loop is CAISEARYGYTF. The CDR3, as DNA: TGTGCCATCAGTGAGGCCAGGTATGGCTACACCTTC.

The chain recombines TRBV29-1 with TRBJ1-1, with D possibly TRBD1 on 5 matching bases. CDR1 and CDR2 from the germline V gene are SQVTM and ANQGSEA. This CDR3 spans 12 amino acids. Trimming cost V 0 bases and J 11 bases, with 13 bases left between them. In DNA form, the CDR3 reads TGCAGCGTTGAAGATCTCGGCCCAGGGGCTTTCTTT. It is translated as CSVEDLGPGAFF.

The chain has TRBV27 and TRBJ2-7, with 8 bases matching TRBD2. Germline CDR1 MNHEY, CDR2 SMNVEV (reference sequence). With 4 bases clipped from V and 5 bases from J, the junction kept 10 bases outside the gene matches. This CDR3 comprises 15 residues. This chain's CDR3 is CASSWGVAGSHEQYF. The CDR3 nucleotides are TGTGCCAGCAGTTGGGGAGTAGCGGGATCCCACGAGCAGTACTTC.

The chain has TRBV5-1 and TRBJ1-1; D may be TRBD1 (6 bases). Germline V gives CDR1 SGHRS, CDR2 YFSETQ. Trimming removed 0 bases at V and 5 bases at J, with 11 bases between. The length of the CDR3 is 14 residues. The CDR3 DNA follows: TGCGCCAGCAGCTTGGGGCAGGGGTGGACTGAAGCTTTCTTT. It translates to CASSLGQGWTEAFF.

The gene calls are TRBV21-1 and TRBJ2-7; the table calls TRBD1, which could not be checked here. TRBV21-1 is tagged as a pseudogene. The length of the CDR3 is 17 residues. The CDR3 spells CASSKADWDRGRDEQYF. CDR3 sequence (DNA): TGTGCCAGCAGCAAAGCCGATTGGGACAGGGGGCGAGACGAGCAGTACTTC.

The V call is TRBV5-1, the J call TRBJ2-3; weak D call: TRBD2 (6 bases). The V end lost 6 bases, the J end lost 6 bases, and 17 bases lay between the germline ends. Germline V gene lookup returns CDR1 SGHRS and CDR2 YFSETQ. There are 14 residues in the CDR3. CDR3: CASIPPPGEDTQYF. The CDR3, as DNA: TGCGCCAGCATCCCCCCTCCGGGAGAGGATACGCAGTATTTT.

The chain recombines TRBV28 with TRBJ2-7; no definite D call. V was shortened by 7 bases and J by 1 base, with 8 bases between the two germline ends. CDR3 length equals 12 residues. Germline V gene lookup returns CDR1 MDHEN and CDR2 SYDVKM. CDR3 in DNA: TGTGCCAGCAACCCCGGTTCCTACGAGCAGTACTTC. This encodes CASNPGSYEQYF.

In nucleotides, the CDR3 is TGTGCCAGCAGCTTGTTCCCAGGTCCAACCCTCCACTTT. Translation gives CASSLFPGPTLHF. The gene calls are TRBV5-6 and TRBJ1-6; D unclear. Germline CDR1 reads SGHDT; CDR2 reads YYEEEE. The CDR3 sequence is 13 residues long. Between the trimmed V and J ends, which lost 1 base and 14 bases, there was a span of 13 bases.

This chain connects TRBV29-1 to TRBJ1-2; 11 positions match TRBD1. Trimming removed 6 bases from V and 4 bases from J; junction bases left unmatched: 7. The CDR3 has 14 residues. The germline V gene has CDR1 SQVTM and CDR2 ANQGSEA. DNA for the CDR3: TGCAGCGTCACACCGGACAGGGGGCTCTATGGCTACACCTTC. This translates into CSVTPDRGLYGYTF.

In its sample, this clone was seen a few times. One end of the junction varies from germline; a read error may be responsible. The chain's CDR3 is CASSSRLAALENF. The CDR3 DNA reads as TGTGCCAGCAGCTCCAGACTAGCGGCCCTGGAGAATTTT. The chain has TRBV7-2 and TRBJ2-3; 9 bases align to TRBD2. Germline CDR1 reads SGHTA; CDR2 reads FQGNSA. The CDR3 has 13 residues.

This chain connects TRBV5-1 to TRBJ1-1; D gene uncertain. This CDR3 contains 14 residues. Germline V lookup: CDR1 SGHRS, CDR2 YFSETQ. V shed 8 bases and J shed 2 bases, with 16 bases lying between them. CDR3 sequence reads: CASSTSPQNTEAFF. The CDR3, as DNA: TGCGCCAGTTCAACGAGTCCCCAAAACACTGAAGCTTTCTTT.

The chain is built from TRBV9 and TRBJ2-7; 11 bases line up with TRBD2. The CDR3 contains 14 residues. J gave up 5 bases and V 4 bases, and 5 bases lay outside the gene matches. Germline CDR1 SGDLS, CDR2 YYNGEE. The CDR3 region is CASSHTSGSHEQYF. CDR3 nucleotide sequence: TGTGCCAGCAGCCATACTAGCGGGAGCCACGAGCAGTACTTC.

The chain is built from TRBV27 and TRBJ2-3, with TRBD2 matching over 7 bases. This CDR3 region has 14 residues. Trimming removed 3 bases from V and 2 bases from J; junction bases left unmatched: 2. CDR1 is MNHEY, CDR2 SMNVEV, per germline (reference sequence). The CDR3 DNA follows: TGTGCCAGCAGTTTGACTAGCACCACAGATACGCAGTATTTT. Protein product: CASSLTSTTDTQYF.

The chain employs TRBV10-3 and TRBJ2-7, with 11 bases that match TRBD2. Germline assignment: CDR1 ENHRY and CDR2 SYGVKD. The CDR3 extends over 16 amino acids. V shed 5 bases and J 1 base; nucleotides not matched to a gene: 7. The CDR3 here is CAISSAGTSGSYEQYF. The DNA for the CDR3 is TGTGCCATCAGTTCAGCCGGGACTAGCGGTTCCTACGAGCAGTACTTC.

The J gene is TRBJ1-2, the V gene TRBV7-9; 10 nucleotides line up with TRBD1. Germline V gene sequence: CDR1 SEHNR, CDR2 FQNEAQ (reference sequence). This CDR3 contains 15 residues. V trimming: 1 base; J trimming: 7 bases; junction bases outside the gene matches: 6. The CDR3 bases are TGTGCCAGCAGCTTAGAGGGACAGGGGCCCCTTGGCTACACCTTC. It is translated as CASSLEGQGPLGYTF.

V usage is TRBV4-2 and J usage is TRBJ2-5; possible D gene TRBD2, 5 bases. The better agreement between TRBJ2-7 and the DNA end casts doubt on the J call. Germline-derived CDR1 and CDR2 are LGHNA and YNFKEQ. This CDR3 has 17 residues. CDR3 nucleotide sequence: TGTGCCAGCAGCCAAGAGGTCCCGGGGTACAAGGCCCACGAGCAGTACTTC. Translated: CASSQEVPGYKAHEQYF.